This passage covers 10 T cell receptor beta chains from one sample sequenced in a study of patients and donors after allogeneic stem cell transplantation. TCRdb re-analysed the RT-PCR reads in MiXCR, keeping a single row per CDR3 protein. The sample contains about a million distinct CDR3 sequences, 18% of which appear only once. Sequenced material: blood, either unsorted or a sorted T cell fraction (not recorded which). Every receptor here comes from a human donor who was either an allogeneic HSCT recipient or a stem cell or donor lymphocyte infusion donor (not recorded which). It is not recorded whose cells these are; they may come from a transplant donor.

This clonotype was detected a few times. The chain joins TRBV20-1 to TRBJ2-3, with 14 bases fitting TRBD2. The V gene end was trimmed by 0 bases and the J gene end by 3 bases; junction bases not matched to a gene: 8. The CDR3 extends over 18 amino acids. CDR1 and CDR2 from the germline V gene are DFQATT and SNEGSKA (reference sequence). The CDR3 nucleotides read TGCAGTGCTAGAGATCGGGGACTAGCGGGAGTTAGGACAGATACGCAGTATTTT. Protein: CSARDRGLAGVRTDTQYF.

V gene TRBV27 combines with J gene TRBJ2-1; 8 nucleotides agree with TRBD2. The CDR3 consists of 15 residues. CDR1 MNHEY and CDR2 SMNVEV come from the germline V gene (reference sequence). V gave up 7 bases and J gave up 5 bases; unmatched junction bases: 10. The chain's CDR3 is CASILTGTSDNEQFF. CDR3 bases: TGTGCCAGCATCCTAACCGGGACTAGTGACAATGAGCAGTTCTTC.

This clonotype was detected a few times. V is TRBV12-3 or TRBV12-4 and J is TRBJ1-2, with TRBD1 matching over 9 bases. With V trimmed by 5 bases and J by 2 bases, 6 bases remained unmatched. There are 15 residues in the CDR3. As DNA, the CDR3 is TGTGCCAGCAGTAGCAACAGGGGGCTGAACTATGGCTACACCTTC. The encoded protein is CASSSNRGLNYGYTF.

The gene calls are TRBV20-1 and TRBJ1-6, with 7 bases lining up with TRBD1. Trimming at V came to 3 bases and at J to 3 bases, leaving 5 bases not matched to a gene. The CDR3 extends over 15 amino acids. Germline CDR1 reads DFQATT; CDR2 reads SNEGSKA (reference sequence). CDR3 residues: CSARRQGLYNSPLHF. The CDR3 nucleotides read TGCAGTGCTAGGAGACAGGGTCTCTATAATTCACCCCTCCACTTT.

J is TRBJ1-2 and V is TRBV11-2, with 7 bases aligning to TRBD1. The V segment lost 6 bases and the J segment 5 bases; nucleotides outside the gene matches: 15. CDR3 length: 16 residues. Per germline, CDR1 SGHAT and CDR2 FQNNGV. CDR3 bases: TGTGCCAGCAGAAGCCTAGCGACAGGGCTTAAGTATGGCTACACCTTC. The encoded protein is CASRSLATGLKYGYTF. Combining the CDR3 with reference TRBV11-2 and TRBJ1-2 gives the whole variable domain EAGVAQSPRYKIIEKRQSVAFWCNPISGHATLYWYQQILGQGPKLLIQFQNNGVVDDSQLPKDRFSAERLKGVDSTLKIQPAKLEDSAVYLCASRSLATGLKYGYTFGSGTRLTVV.

The V call is TRBV5-6, the J call TRBJ1-2; D perhaps matches TRBD1 (6 bases). The germline gives CDR1 SGHDT, CDR2 YYEEEE. The ends were cut back, 0 bases at V and 4 bases at J, with 22 bases in the middle. The CDR3 loop spans 18 amino acids. The CDR3 DNA reads TGTGCCAGCAGCTTGGGAAGGGGGATGTCGATACCCGCCTATGGCTACACCTTC. It encodes CASSLGRGMSIPAYGYTF.

This clonotype was counted only a few times. V is TRBV7-9 and J is TRBJ2-7, with D possibly TRBD1 on 6 matching bases. Trimming removed 5 bases at V and 1 base at J, with 15 bases between. CDR1 is SEHNR, CDR2 FQNEAQ, per germline (reference sequence). This CDR3 region has 15 residues. The CDR3 DNA sequence: TGTGCCAGCAGCACACCACAGGGCCCTTCCTACGAGCAGTACTTC. This sequence encodes CASSTPQGPSYEQYF.

This clonotype appeared a few times. The genes are TRBV5-1 and TRBJ1-3, with a tentative D call TRBD1 (5 bases). The ends were cut back, 4 bases at V and 2 bases at J, with 13 bases in the middle. Germline CDR1 SGHRS, CDR2 YFSETQ. This CDR3 comprises 15 residues. The CDR3 nucleotides read TGCGCCAGCAGCCGTCAGGGTACTGCTGGAAACACCATATATTTT. Its translation: CASSRQGTAGNTIYF.

This clonotype was counted between two and nine times. The J gene is TRBJ2-5, the V gene TRBV7-3; TRBD1 agrees at 9 bases. This CDR3 has 15 residues. The trim removed 0 bases at V and 5 bases at J, leaving 4 bases unmatched. In germline, CDR1 is SGHTA, CDR2 FQGTGA. CDR3 nucleotides: TGTGCCAGCAGCTTAACCGGGACAGGGATGGAGACCCAGTACTTC. Its translation: CASSLTGTGMETQYF.

This clonotype was detected a few times. This chain uses TRBV12-3 or TRBV12-4 with TRBJ1-6; 11 bases are a match to TRBD1. This CDR3 contains 17 residues. Germline trimming cut 6 bases from V and 7 bases from J; bases unmatched to any gene: 11. This chain's CDR3 is CASSHPDGDRGNSPLHF. CDR3 coding DNA: TGTGCCAGCAGCCACCCTGATGGGGACAGGGGGAATTCACCCCTCCACTTT.